Following are 10 T cell receptor beta chains from one sample sequenced in a study of T cells expressing NK-cell markers. Reanalyzing the 5' RACE reads, TCRdb keeps one entry per CDR3 protein, without DNA. Recorded for this sample: 550,000 or so distinct CDR3 sequences. Sequencing was carried out using blood T cells: a sorted CD56 or NKG2C T cell subset, CD4+ or CD8+ T cells, or bulk PBMC T cells (not recorded which). The receptors originated from a man aged 18 to 29 in good health.

V usage is TRBV29-1 and J usage is TRBJ1-2. From germline, CDR1 is SQVTM and CDR2 ANQGSEA. CDR3 length equals 13 residues. The CDR3 is CSVADGFNYGYTF. The variable domain in full, with the rest retrieved from reference TRBV29-1 and TRBJ1-2, is SAVISQKPSRDICQRGTSLTIQCQVDSQVTMMFWYRQQPGQSLTLIATANQGSEATYESGFVIDKFPISRPNLTFSTLTVSNMSPEDSSIYLCSVADGFNYGYTFGSGTRLTVV.

The chain is built from TRBV27 and TRBJ2-2; no DNA is available, so the TRBD1 call from TCRdb remains unchecked. The germline gives CDR1 MNHEY, CDR2 SMNVEV (reference sequence). This CDR3 is built from 15 residues. The CDR3 here is CASSLRSGGTGELFF.

The V and J genes are TRBV7-6 and TRBJ1-5. Germline V gene sequence: CDR1 SGHVS, CDR2 FNYEAQ. The CDR3 has 13 amino acids. The CDR3: CASSSTEDQPQHF.

This chain uses TRBV29-1 with TRBJ2-7; the TCRdb D gene call, TRBD2, has no DNA to confirm it. Germline loops: CDR1 SQVTM, CDR2 ANQGSEA. The CDR3 totals 17 residues. The CDR3 region is CSVEVSMALGPSREQYF.

V usage is TRBV21-1 and J usage is TRBJ2-1. TRBV21-1 is marked as a pseudogene. The CDR3 contains 11 residues. The CDR3: CASSKEDEQFF.

V gene TRBV12-3 or TRBV12-4 combines with J gene TRBJ2-1; TCRdb outputs TRBD2, but without DNA this stays unchecked. The CDR3 runs to 16 residues. The CDR3 here is CASIGAGGRPYNEQFF.

The J gene is TRBJ1-1, the V gene TRBV20-1; TCRdb designates TRBD1, a call that cannot be tested without DNA. CDR3 length: 18 residues. The V gene's germline CDR1 is DFQATT and CDR2 SNEGSKA (reference sequence). The CDR3 spells CSARDPLAGFVLGTEAFF.

This chain links TRBV6-6 with TRBJ2-7. The CDR3 is 13 amino acids. Germline values: CDR1 MNHNY, CDR2 SVGAGI (reference sequence). This CDR3 reads CASSYSRDYEQYF.

The gene calls are TRBV14 and TRBJ1-4; TCRdb calls TRBD1, which cannot be checked without DNA. CDR1 is SGHDN and CDR2 is FVKESK in the germline V gene. This CDR3 region has 15 residues. CDR3 sequence: CASSEYQGSSVELFF.

This rearrangement joins TRBV6-5 to TRBJ2-3; TCRdb returns TRBD2, unconfirmable since there is no DNA. CDR1 and CDR2 (germline): MNHEY, SVGAGI. The CDR3 is 15 amino acids. The CDR3 loop reads CASSSRWEATDTQYF.